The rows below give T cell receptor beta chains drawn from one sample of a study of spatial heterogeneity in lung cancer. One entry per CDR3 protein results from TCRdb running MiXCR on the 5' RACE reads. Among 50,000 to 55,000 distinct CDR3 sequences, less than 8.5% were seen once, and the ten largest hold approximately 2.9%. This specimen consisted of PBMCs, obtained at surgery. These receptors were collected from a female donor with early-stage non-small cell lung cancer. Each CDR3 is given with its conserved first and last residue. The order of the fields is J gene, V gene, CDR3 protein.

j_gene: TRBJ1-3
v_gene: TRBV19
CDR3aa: CASRPGRTSGNTIYF

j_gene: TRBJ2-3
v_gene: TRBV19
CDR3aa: CASSIGPTSGAITDTQYF

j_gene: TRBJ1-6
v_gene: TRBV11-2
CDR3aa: CASSLAAGNRSPLHF

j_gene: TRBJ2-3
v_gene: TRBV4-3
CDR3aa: CASSRGDTQYF

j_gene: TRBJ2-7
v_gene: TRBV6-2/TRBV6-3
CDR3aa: CASRPTHHEQYF

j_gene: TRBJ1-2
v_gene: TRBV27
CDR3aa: CASSPIPGRSYTF

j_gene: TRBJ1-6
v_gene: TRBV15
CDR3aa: CATRGGRSYNSPLHF

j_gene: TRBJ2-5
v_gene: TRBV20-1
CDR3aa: CSARDIGAWETQYF

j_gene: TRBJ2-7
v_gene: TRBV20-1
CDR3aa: CSATERGPYEQYF

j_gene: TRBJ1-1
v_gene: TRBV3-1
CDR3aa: CASSPGTVNTEAFF

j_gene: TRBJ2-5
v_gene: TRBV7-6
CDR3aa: CASSLDRRGPEETQYF

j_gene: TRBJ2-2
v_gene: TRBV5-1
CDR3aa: CASSADRVNTGELFF

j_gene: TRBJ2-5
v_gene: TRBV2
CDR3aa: CASSVDQEETQYF

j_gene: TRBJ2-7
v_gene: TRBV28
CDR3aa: CATQGSDYGYEQYF

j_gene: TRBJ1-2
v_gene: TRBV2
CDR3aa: CASTENYGYTF

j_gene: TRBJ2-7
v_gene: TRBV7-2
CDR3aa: CASSLGALGGGAYEQYF

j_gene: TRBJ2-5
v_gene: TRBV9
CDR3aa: CASSGAGGYQETQYF

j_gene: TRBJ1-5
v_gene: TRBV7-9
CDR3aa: CASSSGQGGQPQHF

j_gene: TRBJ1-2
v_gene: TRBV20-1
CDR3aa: CSAKQTSNYGYTF

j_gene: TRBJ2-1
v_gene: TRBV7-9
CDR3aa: CASSSIRGRGQDNEQFF

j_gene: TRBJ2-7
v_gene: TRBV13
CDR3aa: CASSRTRNYEQYF

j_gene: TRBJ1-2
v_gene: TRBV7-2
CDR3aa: CASSRDRGLEGYTF

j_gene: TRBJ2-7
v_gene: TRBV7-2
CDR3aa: CASSPRGTRNEQYF

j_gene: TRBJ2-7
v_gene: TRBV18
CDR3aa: CASSTGSEQYF

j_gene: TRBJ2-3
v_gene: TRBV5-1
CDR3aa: CASSLWTSGGEDTQYF

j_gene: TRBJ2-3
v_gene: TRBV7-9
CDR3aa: CASTPGGSTDTQYF

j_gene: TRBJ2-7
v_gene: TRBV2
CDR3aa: CASSGQGDEQYF

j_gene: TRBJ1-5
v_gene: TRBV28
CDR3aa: CASSSSSLTQHF

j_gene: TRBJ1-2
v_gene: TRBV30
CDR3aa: CAWKGIGYGYTF

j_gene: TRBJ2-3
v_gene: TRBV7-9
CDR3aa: CASSFGGGTDTQYF

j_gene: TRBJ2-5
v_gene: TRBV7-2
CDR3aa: CASSPSGGAWETQYF

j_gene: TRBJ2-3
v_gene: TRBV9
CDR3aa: CASSGGTSGLTDTQYF

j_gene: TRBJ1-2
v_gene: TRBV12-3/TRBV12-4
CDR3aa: CASSLGQNYGYTF

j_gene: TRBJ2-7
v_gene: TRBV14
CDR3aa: CASKPGTGPYEQYF

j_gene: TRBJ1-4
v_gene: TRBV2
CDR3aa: CASSLQGAEEKLFF

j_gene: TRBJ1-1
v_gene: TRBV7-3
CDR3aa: CASSPRGDTEAFF

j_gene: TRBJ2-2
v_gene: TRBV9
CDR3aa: CASTEDGPGGELFF

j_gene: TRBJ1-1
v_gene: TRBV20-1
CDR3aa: CSAPPGTGNTEAFF

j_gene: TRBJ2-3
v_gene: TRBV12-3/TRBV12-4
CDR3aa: CASSLSGTSRHRDTQYF

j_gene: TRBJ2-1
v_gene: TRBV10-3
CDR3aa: CAISAPDQWEQFF

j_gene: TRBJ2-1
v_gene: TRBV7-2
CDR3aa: CASSLLVGSSYNEQFF

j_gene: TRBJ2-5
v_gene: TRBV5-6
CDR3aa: CASRRGRAFFEGTQYF

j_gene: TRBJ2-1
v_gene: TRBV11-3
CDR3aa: CASSDSLGTEQFF

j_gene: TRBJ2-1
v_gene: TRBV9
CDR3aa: CASSVGYIPDSYNEQFF

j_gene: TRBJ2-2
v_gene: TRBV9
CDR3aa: CASSARSKQNLATGELFF

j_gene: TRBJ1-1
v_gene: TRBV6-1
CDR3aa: CASSELGKGTEAFF

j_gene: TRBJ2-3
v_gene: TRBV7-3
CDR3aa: CASSSGLQGDTQYF

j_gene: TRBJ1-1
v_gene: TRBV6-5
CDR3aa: CASRRPTTGRNTEAFF

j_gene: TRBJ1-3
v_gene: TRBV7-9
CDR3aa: CASSLELNTIYF

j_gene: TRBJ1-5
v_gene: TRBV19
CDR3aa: CASIQFPGRWGQPQHF

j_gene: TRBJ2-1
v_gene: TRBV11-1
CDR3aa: CASSAQGDGDNEQFF

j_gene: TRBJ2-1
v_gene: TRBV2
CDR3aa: CASDGRGQLHNEQFF

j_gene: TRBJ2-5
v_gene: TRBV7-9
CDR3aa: CASSLEQPQETQYF